A single sample gave rise to the 32 T cell receptor beta chains below, sequenced in a study of shared clonotypes between healthy human individuals. TCRdb's table, derived via immunoSEQ multiplex PCR, lists solely in-frame clones and lacks some. The sample consists of around 510,000 clones, about 96% of them appearing once. Sequencing was done on a sample of naive CD4+ T cells sorted from blood. Stated subset: CD45RA+ positively selected. The receptors stem from a woman aged 25-40 years in good health.

This rearrangement joins TRBV15 to TRBJ2-3, with D unclear. V dropped 3 bases and J dropped 1 base, with 5 bases sitting between them. The CDR3 consists of 13 residues. The germline gives CDR1 LNHNV, CDR2 YYDKDF (reference sequence). CDR3 DNA sequence: TGTGCCACCAGCAGGGCAGGCACAGATACGCAGTATTTT. As protein: CATSRAGTDTQYF. The full variable domain, rest sourced from reference TRBV15 and TRBJ2-3, is DAMVIQNPRYQVTQFGKPVTLSCSQTLNHNVMYWYQQKSSQAPKLLFHYYDKDFNNEADTPDNFQSRRPNTSFCFLDIRSPGLGDTAMYLCATSRAGTDTQYFGPGTRLTVL.

J is TRBJ2-5 and V is TRBV7-7; D is perhaps TRBD2 (6 bases). V shed 5 bases and J shed 7 bases, with 17 bases lying between them. The CDR3 totals 14 residues. In germline, CDR1 is SSHAT, CDR2 FNYEAQ (reference sequence). CDR3 loop: CASSGDFERGTQYF. For the CDR3, the DNA is TGTGCCAGCAGCGGGGACTTCGAAAGGGGGACCCAGTACTTC.

This chain uses TRBV19 with TRBJ2-5; the match to TRBD2 covers 8 bases. This CDR3 has 15 amino acids. Per the germline V gene, CDR1 is LNHDA and CDR2 is SQIVND (reference sequence). The V segment lost 4 bases and the J segment 4 bases; nucleotides outside the gene matches: 8. The CDR3 DNA follows: TGTGCCAGTAGTACCGGGACTAGGAGGAGAGAGACCCAGTACTTC. It yields the protein CASSTGTRRRETQYF.

This clone was observed once. The chain joins TRBV27 to TRBJ1-2; 11 bases fit TRBD1. Germline V gene sequence: CDR1 MNHEY, CDR2 SMNVEV (reference sequence). The J segment lost 8 bases and the V segment lost 4 bases, leaving 6 bases of the junction unmatched. CDR3 size: 14 residues. CDR3 amino acids: CASSSDRGRRGYTF. The CDR3 coding sequence is TGTGCCAGCAGTTCGGACAGGGGGCGACGGGGCTACACCTTC.

The chain uses TRBV10-3 and TRBJ2-1; D gene uncertain. Germline V CDR1 and CDR2: ENHRY, SYGVKD. The V gene lost 0 bases and the J gene lost 5 bases, with 8 bases spanning the gap. CDR3 length: 14 amino acids. CDR3: CAISESSLDNEQFF. The CDR3, as DNA: TGTGCCATCAGTGAGTCCTCACTGGACAATGAGCAGTTCTTC.

The CDR3 region has the DNA TGTGCCAGCAGAAGGGGACAGGGATCCGCCTACGAGCAGTACTTC. Its translation is CASRRGQGSAYEQYF. The V and J genes are TRBV6-5 and TRBJ2-7; 9 bases match TRBD1. Germline V gives CDR1 MNHEY, CDR2 SVGAGI. The CDR3 has 15 amino acids. Germline trimming cut 6 bases from V and 2 bases from J; bases unmatched to any gene: 8.

V is TRBV4-1 and J is TRBJ1-4; possible D gene TRBD1, 5 bases. The V gene lost 3 bases and the J gene lost 5 bases, with 10 bases spanning the gap. Germline loops: CDR1 MGHRA, CDR2 YSYEKL. This CDR3 has 14 residues. The CDR3 DNA is TGCGCCAGCAGCCAGCCAGGGAAGAATGAAAAACTGTTTTTT. Its protein product is CASSQPGKNEKLFF.

The chain employs TRBV6-5 and TRBJ2-1; D is ambiguous. This CDR3 is built from 15 residues. CDR1 is MNHEY and CDR2 is SVGAGI in the germline V gene. V was cut by 2 bases and J by 4 bases, with 12 bases left in between. The CDR3 here is CASSYGLPPYNEQFF. The DNA of the CDR3 is TGTGCCAGCAGTTACGGCCTACCCCCTTACAATGAGCAGTTCTTC.

V and J are TRBV10-3 and TRBJ2-1, with 7 bases that match TRBD2. Germline values: CDR1 ENHRY, CDR2 SYGVKD. J was trimmed by 5 bases and V by 4 bases; bases with no gene match: 8. The CDR3 is made up of 15 amino acids. As DNA, the CDR3 is TGTGCCATCAGTGCAGGAATAGCGGGCAACAATGAGCAGTTCTTC. Its translation is CAISAGIAGNNEQFF.

The rearrangement uses TRBV28 and TRBJ2-7; the D call may be TRBD1 or TRBD2 (5 bases each). The V end lost 1 base, the J end lost 2 bases, and 12 bases lay between the germline ends. The V gene's germline CDR1 is MDHEN and CDR2 SYDVKM. The CDR3 runs to 15 residues. CDR3 loop: CASSLYGTGTYEQYF. The CDR3 DNA reads as TGTGCCAGCAGTTTATACGGGACGGGAACCTACGAGCAGTACTTC.

The chain is built from TRBV19 and TRBJ2-7, with TRBD1 identical over 7 bases. Losses at the gene ends were 6 bases for V and 3 bases for J; bases not matched to a gene: 8. The CDR3 has 14 residues. Germline V gene sequence: CDR1 LNHDA, CDR2 SQIVND (reference sequence). CDR3 coding DNA: TGTGCCAGTAGACGTTACGGGACAGACTACGAGCAGTACTTC. It is translated as CASRRYGTDYEQYF.

This clone was seen once. The chain carries TRBV7-2 and TRBJ1-1; D is uncertain. Trimming left V 5 bases short and J 0 bases short, with 16 bases between. CDR3 length equals 16 residues. From germline, CDR1 is SGHTA and CDR2 FQGNSA. Here the CDR3 reads CASSRPRRRMNTEAFF. As DNA, the CDR3 is TGTGCCAGCAGCAGACCACGAAGGAGGATGAACACTGAAGCTTTCTTT.

Only one count was recorded for this clone. Other DNA variants within this sample encode the same CDR3. This chain uses TRBV28 with TRBJ1-2; D is perhaps TRBD1 (5 bases). The CDR3 runs to 11 residues. The V gene lost 8 bases and the J gene lost 2 bases, with 6 bases spanning the gap. Germline CDR1 and CDR2: MDHEN and SYDVKM. This CDR3 reads CASGGNYGYTF. Written as DNA, the CDR3 is TGTGCCAGCGGGGGAAACTATGGCTACACCTTC.

As DNA, the CDR3 is TGTGCCAGCTCACCAGTTAGAGAGACCCAGTACTTC. Protein product: CASSPVRETQYF. The chain is built from TRBV18 and TRBJ2-5; D is undetermined. Trimming cost V 2 bases and J 4 bases, with 5 bases left between them. The germline gives CDR1 KGHSH, CDR2 LQKENI. CDR3 length: 12 residues.

With regard to this clone: The sample holds other DNA sequences that translate to the same CDR3. The chain is built from TRBV6-5 and TRBJ1-4; maybe TRBD1 (5 bases). The CDR3 has 15 amino acids. CDR1 is MNHEY, CDR2 SVGAGI, per germline. V lost 0 bases, J lost 2 bases, and 7 bases lay in between. Here the CDR3 DNA reads TGTGCCAGCAGTTACTCGGGGCGGACTAATGAAAAACTGTTTTTT. This codes for CASSYSGRTNEKLFF.

The rearrangement links TRBV9 to TRBJ2-7; D tentatively reads TRBD1 or TRBD2 (5 bases each). Germline V gene sequence: CDR1 SGDLS, CDR2 YYNGEE. The CDR3 loop spans 15 amino acids. Trimming left V 4 bases short and J 3 bases short, with 17 bases between. The CDR3 DNA is TGTGCCAGCAGCCCCTTGGGGACCACCAGCTACGAGCAGTACTTC. This sequence encodes CASSPLGTTSYEQYF.

This clone was seen a single time. V is TRBV2 and J is TRBJ2-2, with no clear D. The CDR3 extends over 14 amino acids. The germline V and J ends were trimmed by 10 bases and 0 bases, with 12 bases remaining between them. CDR1 SNHLY and CDR2 FYNNEI come from the germline V gene. Written as DNA, the CDR3 is TGTGCCATCAGCCCGCTAGCGAACACCGGGGAGCTGTTTTTT. This codes for CAISPLANTGELFF.

The genes are TRBV2 and TRBJ1-2, with unresolved D. This CDR3 has 15 residues. Trimming pared 5 bases from V and 7 bases from J, leaving 20 bases between. From germline, CDR1 is SNHLY and CDR2 FYNNEI. The DNA of the CDR3 is TGTGCCAGCAGTCCGACGAAGGAGGTGGTTAGTGGCTACACCTTC. Protein sequence: CASSPTKEVVSGYTF.

This sequence joins TRBV5-1 and TRBJ2-1; weak D call: TRBD1 (6 bases). V was trimmed by 4 bases and J by 0 bases, leaving 11 bases between them. Germline CDR1 and CDR2: SGHRS and YFSETQ. The length of the CDR3 is 15 residues. The CDR3 bases are TGCGCCAGCAGCGGAACAGGGTTCTCCTACAATGAGCAGTTCTTC. Translating gives CASSGTGFSYNEQFF. Variable domain in full (rest from reference TRBV5-1 and TRBJ2-1): KAGVTQTPRYLIKTRGQQVTLSCSPISGHRSVSWYQQTPGQGLQFLFEYFSETQRNKGNFPGRFSGRQFSNSRSEMNVSTLELGDSALYLCASSGTGFSYNEQFFGPGTRLTVL.

This clone was seen only once. The chain combines TRBV5-5 with TRBJ2-7, with 8 nucleotides matching TRBD2. V shed 4 bases, J shed 3 bases, and the junction held 3 bases outside the gene matches. The CDR3 spans 13 residues. Germline loops: CDR1 SGHKS, CDR2 YYEKEE (reference sequence). The CDR3 DNA sequence: TGTGCCAGCAGCACACTAGCGGACTACGAGCAGTACTTC. Its translation: CASSTLADYEQYF.

V is TRBV6-1 and J is TRBJ2-1; TRBD2 agrees at 12 bases. Germline CDR1 is MNHNS and CDR2 is SASEGT. CDR3 length: 14 amino acids. J lost 8 bases, V lost 10 bases, and 9 bases had no gene match. The CDR3 DNA follows: TGTGCCATCTATCGACTAGCGGGAGACGATGAGCAGTTCTTC. It is translated as CAIYRLAGDDEQFF.

The chain carries TRBV27 and TRBJ2-1; tentatively, D is TRBD2 (5 bases). Germline CDR1 MNHEY, CDR2 SMNVEV (reference sequence). The CDR3 is made up of 14 amino acids. V lost 8 bases and J lost 6, with 17 bases in between. CDR3 protein: CASGRASLSNEQFF. The CDR3 DNA follows: TGTGCCAGCGGTAGGGCTAGCTTATCCAATGAGCAGTTCTTC.

This chain links TRBV18 with TRBJ2-7; TRBD2 aligns across 7 bases. Unmatched junction bases numbered 9, after V lost 1 base and J lost 3 bases. The CDR3 contains 16 residues. Germline values: CDR1 KGHSH, CDR2 LQKENI. CDR3: CASSPRVAGGNYEQYF. In nucleotides, the CDR3 is TGTGCCAGCTCACCACGGGTAGCGGGTGGGAACTACGAGCAGTACTTC.

This rearrangement joins TRBV5-8 to TRBJ2-3; no clear D gene. This CDR3 spans 14 amino acids. The ends were cut back, 4 bases at V and 2 bases at J, with 11 bases in the middle. Germline V gives CDR1 SGHTS, CDR2 YDEGEE. CDR3 in DNA: TGTGCCAGCAGCGGAACGACTTTCACAGATACGCAGTATTTT. It is translated as CASSGTTFTDTQYF.

The chain has TRBV5-4 and TRBJ2-1; D is possibly TRBD2 (5 bases). CDR1 and CDR2 from the germline V gene are SGHNT and YYREEE (reference sequence). The V gene lost 3 bases and the J gene lost 7 bases, with 17 bases spanning the gap. The CDR3 contains 15 residues. As DNA, the CDR3 is TGTGCCAGCAGCTCCACCGGGCCAGCGGTAAATGAGCAGTTCTTC. It is translated as CASSSTGPAVNEQFF.

The J gene is TRBJ2-7, the V gene TRBV4-1; D may be TRBD1 (6 bases). V shed 0 bases and J shed 0 bases, with 18 bases lying between them. This CDR3 region has 18 residues. Germline loops: CDR1 MGHRA, CDR2 YSYEKL. The CDR3: CASSQDFRLGHRSYEQYF. CDR3 DNA sequence: TGCGCCAGCAGCCAAGATTTTCGGCTGGGACATCGCTCCTACGAGCAGTACTTC.

The gene calls are TRBV28 and TRBJ1-1; unclear D gene. Germline CDR1 and CDR2: MDHEN and SYDVKM. V lost 4 bases and J 5 bases, leaving 11 bases between the germline ends. The CDR3 covers 13 residues. CDR3 protein: CASSSYLGTEAFF. CDR3 nucleotide sequence: TGTGCCAGCAGTTCCTACTTAGGGACTGAAGCTTTCTTT.

The chain is built from TRBV5-4 and TRBJ2-3; TRBD2 matches 9 bases. Germline CDR1 SGHNT, CDR2 YYREEE (reference sequence). The CDR3 has 16 residues. V shed 4 bases, J shed 1 base, and the junction held 7 bases outside the gene matches. This chain's CDR3 is CASSLKAGGGTDTQYF. The CDR3 region has the DNA TGTGCCAGCAGCCTTAAAGCGGGAGGAGGCACAGATACGCAGTATTTT.

This chain links TRBV5-1 with TRBJ2-7, with 10 bases that match TRBD2. Germline V gives CDR1 SGHRS, CDR2 YFSETQ. J gave up 1 base and V 4 bases, and 5 bases lay outside the gene matches. The CDR3 covers 15 residues. Written as DNA, the CDR3 is TGCGCCAGCAGCACCGGGACTAGCGAATCCTACGAGCAGTACTTC. It encodes CASSTGTSESYEQYF.

The V gene is TRBV30, the J gene TRBJ2-6, with 10 bases fitting TRBD1. This CDR3 is 18 amino acids long. V was clipped by 8 bases and J by 0 bases; unmatched bases: 13. CDR1 GTSNPN and CDR2 SVGIG come from the germline V gene (reference sequence). The CDR3 nucleotides read TGTGCCCGCACTACCGGGACAGGGGTTACCTCTGGGGCCAACGTCCTGACTTTC. Translating it yields CARTTGTGVTSGANVLTF.

This clone has a handful of counts. This chain joins TRBV19 and TRBJ1-1; 9 bases match TRBD1. The CDR3 consists of 14 residues. Germline V gene lookup returns CDR1 LNHDA and CDR2 SQIVND (reference sequence). Losses at the gene ends were 5 bases for V and 8 bases for J; bases not matched to a gene: 9. CDR3 amino acids: CASSGDRAFGEAFF. For the CDR3, the DNA is TGTGCCAGTAGTGGGGACAGGGCGTTTGGAGAAGCTTTCTTT.

The rearrangement uses TRBV4-1 and TRBJ1-3; D is undetermined. V lost 0 bases to trimming and J lost 4 bases, with 16 bases between them. CDR3 length: 17 residues. Germline CDR1 reads MGHRA; CDR2 reads YSYEKL. The CDR3 region is CASSQERNRLTGNTIYF. The CDR3, as DNA: TGCGCCAGCAGCCAAGAGCGCAACAGATTGACCGGAAACACCATATATTTT.